At least ten counts were recorded for the clone carrying this TCR beta chain. If no ophthalmopathy progression occurred within 18 months, Graves' hyperthyroidism was stable. Diagnosis of hyperthyroidism was new in patients aged 18 to 65, and its duration was under 2 months. Germline V gives CDR1 SNHLY, CDR2 FYNNEI. The CDR3 is 14 amino acids. Trimming shortened V by 3 bases and J by 2 bases, and 8 bases separated the two germline ends. Amplified regions were TCR beta CDR3 sequences from RNA transcripts. The HTBI primer set served for first-round RT-PCR of the TCR CDR3. TCRdb re-analysed the multiplex PCR reads in MiXCR, keeping a single row per CDR3 protein. This sample has hundreds of thousands of distinct CDR3 sequences, with about 15% found just once. The entry originates in a study of T cells in Graves' hyperthyroidism and ophthalmopathy.

This sequence originates from a woman between 18 and 29 years old with Graves' hyperthyroidism. V and J are TRBV2 and TRBJ1-5, with a possible D match to TRBD1 (5 bases). The specimen was blood. The CDR3 DNA reads TGTGCCAGCAGTGACAGGGACGGCAATCAGCCCCAGCATTTT. This gives the protein CASSDRDGNQPQHF. Combining the CDR3 with reference TRBV2 and TRBJ1-5 gives the whole variable domain EPEVTQTPSHQVTQMGQEVILRCVPISNHLYFYWYRQILGQKVEFLVSFYNNEISEKSEIFDDQFSVERPDGSNFTLKIRSTKLEDSAMYFCASSDRDGNQPQHFGDGTRLSIL.